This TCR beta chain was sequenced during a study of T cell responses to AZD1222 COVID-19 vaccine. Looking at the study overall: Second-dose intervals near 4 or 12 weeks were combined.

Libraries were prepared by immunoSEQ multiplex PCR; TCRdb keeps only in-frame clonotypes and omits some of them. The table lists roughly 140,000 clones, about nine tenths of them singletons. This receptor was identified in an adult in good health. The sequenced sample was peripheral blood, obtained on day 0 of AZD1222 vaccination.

CDR3 in amino acids: CASSLSSGYLEEEQFF. The DNA for the CDR3 is TGTGCCAGCAGCTTAAGTAGCGGCTATCTAGAGGAGGAGCAGTTCTTC. The chain employs TRBV7-2 and TRBJ2-1; TRBD2 is a possible D gene (6 bases). Between the trimmed V and J ends, which lost 2 bases and 10 bases, there was a span of 21 bases. This CDR3 is 16 amino acids long. In germline, CDR1 is SGHTA, CDR2 FQGNSA.